The rows below give T cell receptor beta chains drawn from one sample of a study of low-dose radiotherapy and immunotherapy resistance in tumors. Each CDR3 protein is one row after TCRdb ran MiXCR on the reads. The sample has 85,000 to 95,000 distinct CDR3 sequences, 9.4% seen once. Here the sequenced sample was PBMCs, taken before treatment. These receptors came from a male donor with prostate cancer. Each CDR3 is given with its conserved first and last residue. D genes are given only for firm matches. A clone size is listed for some rows: how often the clone was seen (once, few, many), or a class if it is expanded.

J gene | D gene | V gene | clone size | CDR3 protein | CDR3 DNA
TRBJ2-7 | TRBD2 | TRBV3-1 | many | CASSPGLAASYEQYF | TGTGCCAGCAGCCCGGGACTAGCGGCTTCCTACGAGCAGTACTTC
TRBJ1-1 | NA | TRBV7-9 | many | CASSHEGLKAFF | TGTGCCAGCAGCCACGAAGGTCTAAAAGCTTTCTTT
TRBJ1-2 | NA | TRBV28 | many | CASLRVQGLYGYTF | TGTGCCAGCCTCCGGGTCCAGGGACTTTATGGCTACACCTTC
TRBJ2-5 | NA | TRBV18 | many | CASSLTPGETQYF | TGTGCCAGCTCCCTGACACCGGGGGAGACCCAGTACTTC
TRBJ2-7 | NA | TRBV30 | many | CAWRRTDTEQYF | TGTGCCTGGAGAAGGACTGATACCGAGCAGTACTTC
TRBJ1-1 | NA | TRBV12-5 | few | CASGVDSVNTEAFF | TGTGCTAGTGGTGTAGACAGTGTGAACACTGAAGCTTTCTTT
TRBJ2-3 | TRBD2 | TRBV5-1 | many | CASRGLTSGFTDTQYF | TGCGCCAGCAGAGGTCTAACTAGCGGGTTCACAGATACGCAGTATTTT
TRBJ2-5 | NA | TRBV28 | NA | CASSRGRETQYF | TGTGCCAGCAGCCGGGGACGGGAGACCCAGTACTTC
TRBJ2-1 | NA | TRBV7-2 | many | CASSLAKFRFLSYNEQFF | TGTGCCAGCAGCTTAGCGAAGTTTCGGTTTCTCTCCTACAATGAGCAGTTCTTC
TRBJ1-3 | NA | TRBV18 | many | CASSPTYRDSGNTIYF | TGTGCCAGCTCACCAACCTACAGGGACTCTGGAAACACCATATATTTT
TRBJ2-7 | NA | TRBV7-2 | many | CASKEGRQSYEQYF | TGTGCCAGCAAGGAGGGACGGCAGTCCTACGAGCAGTACTTC
TRBJ2-7 | TRBD1 | TRBV28 | many | CASSTTGEDYEQYF | TGTGCCAGCAGCACGACAGGGGAAGACTACGAGCAGTACTTC
TRBJ2-4 | TRBD1 | TRBV5-5 | many | CASSADRAAKNIQYF | TGTGCCAGCAGCGCGGACAGGGCGGCCAAAAACATTCAGTACTTC
TRBJ1-6 | NA | TRBV6-5 | many | CASSYGYSPLHF | TGTGCCAGCAGTTACGGGTATTCACCCCTCCACTTT
TRBJ2-1 | TRBD2 | TRBV29-1 | many | CSASGGLAGFRSSYNEQFF | TGCAGCGCGTCGGGCGGGCTAGCGGGTTTTAGGAGCTCCTACAATGAGCAGTTCTTC
TRBJ1-4 | NA | TRBV19 | many | CASSDHVRGEKLFF | TGTGCCAGTAGTGACCATGTAAGGGGTGAAAAACTGTTTTTT
TRBJ2-4 | NA | TRBV28 | many | CASSSLNIQYF | TGTGCCAGCAGTTCCCTTAACATTCAGTACTTC
TRBJ2-1 | NA | TRBV7-8 | many | CASSRRDLRGEQFF | TGTGCCAGCAGCCGGAGGGACCTCAGGGGTGAGCAGTTCTTC
TRBJ2-5 | NA | TRBV29-1 | many | CSVADGTYQETQYF | TGCAGCGTTGCGGACGGGACATACCAAGAGACCCAGTACTTC